This T cell receptor beta chain was sequenced in a study of blood T cells in healthy people across ages. No fewer than 5 micrograms of total RNA were isolated from every sample. General study findings and limits: Diversity estimates from one million T cells were considered underestimates.

The CDR3 contains 13 residues. The germline V gene has CDR1 MNHEY and CDR2 SMNVEV (reference sequence). The germline V and J ends were trimmed by 3 bases and 7 bases, with 12 bases remaining between them. This clonotype was counted a few times. As yet, its antigen is unknown. A second PCR of 7 to 11 cycles used a sample-barcoded 5' primer and a J-beta primer mix. In TCRdb, the 5' RACE reads were re-called with MiXCR into one record per CDR3 protein. The sample holds about 720,000 distinct CDR3 sequences, over 20% seen once. The clonotype was recovered from a man aged 70 or older in good health. V and J are TRBV27 and TRBJ2-5; no firm D call. Sample: blood. The CDR3 DNA is TGTGCCAGCAGTTTCTACTGGACGGGGACCCAGTACTTC. Translated: CASSFYWTGTQYF.